The clone carrying this T cell receptor beta chain was detected a few times. Its antigen is unknown. Here immunoSEQ multiplex PCR was the method, and the copy in TCRdb shows in-frame clones only, minus some. Here the sample spans 9,000 to 15,000 clones, approximately 2% being singletons. This specimen belongs to a study of T cells after posttransplantation cyclophosphamide. Treatment was busulfan-fludarabine conditioning, a marrow graft, and cyclophosphamide on days +3 and +4. Study results and limitations: Later blood repertoires were often dominated by clones from the donor CD8+ memory compartment.

The J segment lost 6 bases and the V segment lost 2 bases, leaving 4 bases of the junction unmatched. Germline V CDR1 and CDR2: SGDLS, YYNGEE. This CDR3 has 15 residues. Sequenced material: PBMCs, taken after allogeneic stem cell transplant with posttransplant cyclophosphamide. This sequence originates from a male patient younger than 45 who received an allogeneic stem cell transplant from a related donor, was CMV-positive, and had no GVHD. The graft donor may have contributed some T cells. The V gene is TRBV9, the J gene TRBJ2-2; 10 nucleotides agree with TRBD2. The CDR3, as DNA: TGTGCCAGCAGCGTTGCTAGCGGGAGTCCCGGGGAGCTGTTTTTT. As protein: CASSVASGSPGELFF. The complete variable domain, with remaining parts taken from reference TRBV9 and TRBJ2-2, reads DSGVTQTPKHLITATGQRVTLRCSPRSGDLSVYWYQQSLDQGLQFLIQYYNGEERAKGNILERFSAQQFPDLHSELNLSSLELGDSALYFCASSVASGSPGELFFGEGSRLTVL.